This is a list of T cell receptor beta chains from one sample in a study of OX40 agonist ivuxolimab in advanced cancers. Measured with immunoSEQ multiplex PCR; TCRdb has only the in-frame clones, and not every one. The sample carries approximately 46,000 clones, roughly 87% recorded once. The specimen was CD4+ or CD8+ T cells sorted from blood, collected in a trial of the OX40 agonist ivuxolimab. These receptor sequences come from an adult with an advanced solid tumor such as melanoma, head and neck, liver or kidney cancer. CDR3s include the opening cysteine and the closing phenylalanine or tryptophan. The order of the fields is clone size, J gene, D gene, V gene, CDR3 DNA, CDR3 protein. A D gene is named only where the DNA matches it firmly. Only some rows state a clone size, as once, few, many or a class for expanded clones.

few TRBJ2-1 TRBD2 TRBV27 TGTGCCAGCAGTATAGGACTAGCGGGGGGTAGTGAGCAGTTCTTC CASSIGLAGGSEQFF
NA TRBJ1-6 TRBD1 TRBV9 TGTGCCAGCAGCGCCCTGACAGGGACGGGTAATTCACCCCTCCACTTT CASSALTGTGNSPLHF
NA TRBJ2-2 NA TRBV29-1 TGCAGCGTTGCGCGGGTCGGGGAGCTGTTTTTT CSVARVGELFF
NA TRBJ2-3 TRBD1 TRBV15 TGTGCCACCAGCAGGACCGGGACAGGCTTTAGCACAGATACGCAGTATTTT CATSRTGTGFSTDTQYF
NA TRBJ1-1 NA TRBV7-9 TGTGCCAGCAGCACTTTGGGGGAGAACACTGAAGCTTTCTTT CASSTLGENTEAFF
NA TRBJ1-1 TRBD1 TRBV12-5 TGTGCTAGTGGTTTCGACAGGGGTGTGAACACTGAAGCTTTCTTT CASGFDRGVNTEAFF
NA TRBJ2-3 NA TRBV19 TGTGCCAGTAGTACAGTCAGCACAGATACGCAGTATTTT CASSTVSTDTQYF
NA TRBJ1-6 TRBD1 TRBV25-1 TGTGCCAGCAGTGATACTACCCGACAGGGCGGGTCACCCCTCCACTTT CASSDTTRQGGSPLHF
NA TRBJ2-5 NA TRBV9 TGTGCCAGCAGCCCATGGGGGGCCGGAGAGACCCAGTACTTC CASSPWGAGETQYF
NA TRBJ2-7 NA TRBV4-1 TGCGCCAGCAGCGCCGGGATGGGGTCGGCCTACGAGCAGTACTTC CASSAGMGSAYEQYF
NA TRBJ2-7 NA TRBV6-4 TGTGCCAGCAGTGAAACACCCGAGGGGGAGCAGTACTTC CASSETPEGEQYF
NA TRBJ1-3 NA TRBV13 TGTGCCAGCAGCTTCCTAACTCGAAACACCATATATTTT CASSFLTRNTIYF
NA TRBJ2-5 NA TRBV18 TGTGCCAGCTCACCACCAACGGAAGAGACCCAGTACTTC CASSPPTEETQYF
NA TRBJ2-5 NA TRBV7-2 TGTGCCGGGGGAAGGGTGGAGGAGACCCAGTACTTC CAGGRVEETQYF
NA TRBJ2-3 TRBD1 TRBV28 TGTGCCAGCAGACCTGGGACAGAGATCACAGATACGCAGTATTTT CASRPGTEITDTQYF